This T cell receptor beta chain was sequenced for a study of shared clonotypes between healthy human individuals. Study at large: Each donor's CD4 naive and CD4 memory cells filled three plates apiece, CD8 naive two, and CD8 memory one.

Some clones are missing from TCRdb's copy, which holds only in-frame ones; the method was immunoSEQ multiplex PCR. The sample shows 2 million to 2.5 million clones, roughly 94% of them seen only once. From germline, CDR1 is MNHEY and CDR2 SMNVEV (reference sequence). This CDR3 has 16 amino acids. V lost 2 bases to trimming and J lost 0 bases; unmatched junction nucleotides: 4. This clonotype originated in a man aged 18 to 29 in good health. The chain recombines TRBV27 with TRBJ1-5, with 7 bases that match TRBD1. The sequenced sample consisted of naive CD4+ T cells sorted from blood. The sample's subset: CD45RA+ positively selected. CDR3 sequence: CASSLSGTVSNQPQHF. The CDR3 DNA sequence: TGTGCCAGCAGTTTAAGTGGGACAGTTAGCAATCAGCCCCAGCATTTT.